The entry below describes one T cell receptor beta chain. The data were taken from a study of blood T cell repertoires in COVID-19. Study information: Samples taken during acute and convalescent COVID-19 were collected in the United States, Italy and Spain.

The CDR3 spans 13 residues. CDR1 is MNHNS, CDR2 SASEGT, per germline. V lost 2 bases and J 12 bases, leaving 14 bases between the germline ends. The data were produced by immunoSEQ multiplex PCR, yet TCRdb's version contains in-frame clones alone and is incomplete. The sample has 390,000 or so clones, roughly 86% seen once; the top ten hold 8% to 13%. Seattle patients were enrolled during active infection and followed longitudinally. V usage is TRBV6-1 and J usage is TRBJ2-1; TRBD1 is a possible D gene (5 bases). This clonotype was sampled from a woman in her twenties or thirties with COVID-19, enrolled during active disease. The sequenced sample consisted of peripheral blood. CDR3 in amino acids: CASSEMGSQGQFF. The CDR3 bases are TGTGCCAGCAGTGAAATGGGGTCGCAGGGGCAGTTCTTC.